The entry below describes one T cell receptor (beta chain). At one end, the junction sequence differs from germline, possibly due to a read error. This entry belongs to a study of blood T cells in healthy people across ages. Primed by a sample-barcoded 5' primer and a J-beta primer mix, a second PCR proceeded for about 6 to 12 cycles. TCRdb used MiXCR to reprocess the 5' RACE reads, holding one entry per CDR3 protein. Of under 1,000,000 distinct CDR3 sequences listed, 35% to 40% are singletons. The CDR3 length is 15 residues. This receptor was obtained from a man between 18 and 29 years old in good health. The chain recombines TRBV12-3 or TRBV12-4 with TRBJ1-2; 7 bases align to TRBD1. The material sequenced was blood. This chain's CDR3 is CTSSPRQGKGYGYTF. CDR3 sequence (DNA): TGTACCAGCAGTCCTAGACAGGGCAAGGGCTATGGCTACACCTTC.